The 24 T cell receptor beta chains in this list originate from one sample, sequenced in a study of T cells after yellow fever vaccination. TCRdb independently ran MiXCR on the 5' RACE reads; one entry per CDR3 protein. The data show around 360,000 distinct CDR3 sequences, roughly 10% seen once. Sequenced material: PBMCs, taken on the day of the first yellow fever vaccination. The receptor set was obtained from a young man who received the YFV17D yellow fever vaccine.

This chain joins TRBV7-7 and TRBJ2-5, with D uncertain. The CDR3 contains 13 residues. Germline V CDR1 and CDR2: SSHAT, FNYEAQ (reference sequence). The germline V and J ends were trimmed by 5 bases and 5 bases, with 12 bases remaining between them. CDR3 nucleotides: TGTGCCAGCAGCCCATGGGAAGTCGAGACCCAGTACTTC. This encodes CASSPWEVETQYF.

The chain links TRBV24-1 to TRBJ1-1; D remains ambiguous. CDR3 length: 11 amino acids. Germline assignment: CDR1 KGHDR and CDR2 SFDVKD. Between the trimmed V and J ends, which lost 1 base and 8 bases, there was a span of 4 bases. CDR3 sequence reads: CATSDFGEAFF. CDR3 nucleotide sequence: TGTGCCACCAGTGATTTTGGAGAAGCTTTCTTT.

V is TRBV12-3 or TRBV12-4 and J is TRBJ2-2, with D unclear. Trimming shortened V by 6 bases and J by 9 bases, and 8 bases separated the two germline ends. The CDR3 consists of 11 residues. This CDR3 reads CASRVVRELFF. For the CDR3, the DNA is TGTGCCAGCAGAGTTGTGCGGGAGCTGTTTTTT.

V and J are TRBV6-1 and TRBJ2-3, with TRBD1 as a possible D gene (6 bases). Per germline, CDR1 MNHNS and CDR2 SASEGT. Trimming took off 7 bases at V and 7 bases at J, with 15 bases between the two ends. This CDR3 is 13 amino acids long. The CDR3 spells CASKDRDKHTQYF. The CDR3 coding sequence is TGTGCCAGCAAAGACCGGGACAAGCATACGCAGTATTTT.

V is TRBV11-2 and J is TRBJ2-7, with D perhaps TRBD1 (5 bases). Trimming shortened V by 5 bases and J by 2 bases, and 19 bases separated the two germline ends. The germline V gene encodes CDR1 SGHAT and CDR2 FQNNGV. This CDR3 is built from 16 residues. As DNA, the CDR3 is TGTGCCAGCAGCCAAGGGGTTTTAACCTACACCTACGAGCAGTACTTC. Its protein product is CASSQGVLTYTYEQYF.

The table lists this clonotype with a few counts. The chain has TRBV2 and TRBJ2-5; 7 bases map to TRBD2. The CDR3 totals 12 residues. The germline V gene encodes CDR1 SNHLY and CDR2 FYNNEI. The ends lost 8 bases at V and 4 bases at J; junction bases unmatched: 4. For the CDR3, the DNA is TGTGCCAGCGGGGGGGGACGAGAGACCCAGTACTTC. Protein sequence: CASGGGRETQYF.

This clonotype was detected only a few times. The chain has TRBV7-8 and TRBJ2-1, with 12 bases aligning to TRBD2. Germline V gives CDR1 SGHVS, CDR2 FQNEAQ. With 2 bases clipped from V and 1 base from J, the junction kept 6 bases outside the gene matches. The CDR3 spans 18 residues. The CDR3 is CASSLTTSGGISYNEQFF. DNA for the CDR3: TGTGCCAGCAGCTTAACTACTAGCGGGGGGATATCCTACAATGAGCAGTTCTTC.

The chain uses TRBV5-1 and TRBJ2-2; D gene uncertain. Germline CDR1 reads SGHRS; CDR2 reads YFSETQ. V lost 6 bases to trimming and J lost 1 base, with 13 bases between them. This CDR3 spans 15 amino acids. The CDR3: CASTKDEMNTGELFF. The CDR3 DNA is TGCGCCAGCACCAAGGACGAGATGAACACCGGGGAGCTGTTTTTT.

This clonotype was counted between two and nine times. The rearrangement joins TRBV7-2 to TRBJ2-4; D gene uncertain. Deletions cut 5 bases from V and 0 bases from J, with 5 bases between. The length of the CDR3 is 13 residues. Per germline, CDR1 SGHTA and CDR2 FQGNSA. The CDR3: CASSAVAKNIQYF. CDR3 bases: TGTGCCAGCAGCGCAGTAGCCAAAAACATTCAGTACTTC.

CDR3 in DNA: TGTGCCAGCAGCTTAGTTAGCGGAACCTACGACCAGTACGTC. Residues: CASSLVSGTYDQYV. The chain is built from TRBV7-2 and TRBJ2-7, with D possibly being TRBD2 (6 bases). Germline CDR1 is SGHTA and CDR2 is FQGNSA. The CDR3 consists of 14 residues.

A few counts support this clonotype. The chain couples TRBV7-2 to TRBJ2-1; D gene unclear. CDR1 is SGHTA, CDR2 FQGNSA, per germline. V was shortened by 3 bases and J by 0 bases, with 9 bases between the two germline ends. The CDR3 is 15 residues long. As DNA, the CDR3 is TGTGCCAGCAGCTTCACTTTTAGCTCCTACAATGAGCAGTTCTTC. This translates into CASSFTFSSYNEQFF.

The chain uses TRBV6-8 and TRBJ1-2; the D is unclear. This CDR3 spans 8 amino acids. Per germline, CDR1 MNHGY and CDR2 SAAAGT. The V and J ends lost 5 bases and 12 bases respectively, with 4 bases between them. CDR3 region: CASSHNTF. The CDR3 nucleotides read TGTGCCAGCAGTCATAACACCTTC.

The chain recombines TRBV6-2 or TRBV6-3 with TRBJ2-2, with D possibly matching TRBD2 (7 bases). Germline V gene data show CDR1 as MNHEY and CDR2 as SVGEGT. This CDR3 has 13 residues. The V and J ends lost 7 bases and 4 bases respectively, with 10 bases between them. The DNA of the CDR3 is TGTGCCAGCATAGGGGGGGCCACCGGGGAGCTGTTTTTT. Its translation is CASIGGATGELFF.

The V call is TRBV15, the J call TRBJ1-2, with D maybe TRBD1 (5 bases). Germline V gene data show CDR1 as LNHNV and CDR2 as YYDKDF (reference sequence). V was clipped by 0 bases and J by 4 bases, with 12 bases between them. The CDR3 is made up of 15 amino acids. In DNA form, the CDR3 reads TGTGCCACCAGCAGAGATCACAGGCTCGGCTATGGCTACACCTTC. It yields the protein CATSRDHRLGYGYTF.

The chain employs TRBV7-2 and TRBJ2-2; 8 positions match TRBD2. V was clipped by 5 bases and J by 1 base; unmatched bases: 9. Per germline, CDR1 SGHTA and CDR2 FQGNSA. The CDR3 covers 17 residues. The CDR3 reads CASSLLNGGVNTGELFF. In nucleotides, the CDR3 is TGTGCCAGCAGCCTCCTCAACGGGGGGGTGAACACCGGGGAGCTGTTTTTT.

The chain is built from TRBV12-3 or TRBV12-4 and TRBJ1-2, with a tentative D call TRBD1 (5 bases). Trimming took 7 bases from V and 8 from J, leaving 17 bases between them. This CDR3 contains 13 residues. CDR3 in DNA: TGTGCCAGCACCCAGGTCCGGGGGAGCGGCTACACCTTC. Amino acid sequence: CASTQVRGSGYTF.

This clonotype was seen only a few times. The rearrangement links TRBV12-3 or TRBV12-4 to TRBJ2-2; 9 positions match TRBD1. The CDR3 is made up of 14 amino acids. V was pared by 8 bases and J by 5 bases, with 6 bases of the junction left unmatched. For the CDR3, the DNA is TGTGCCAGCCGACAGACAGGGGGTACCGGGGAGCTGTTTTTT. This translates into CASRQTGGTGELFF.

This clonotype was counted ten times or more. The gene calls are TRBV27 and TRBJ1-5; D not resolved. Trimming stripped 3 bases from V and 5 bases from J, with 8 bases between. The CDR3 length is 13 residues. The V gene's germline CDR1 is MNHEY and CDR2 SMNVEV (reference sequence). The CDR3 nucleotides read TGTGCCAGCAGTTTGAACGGTGATCAGCCCCAGCATTTT. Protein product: CASSLNGDQPQHF.

This CDR3 is CASSSFAFPHNEQFF. The CDR3 coding sequence is TGCGCCAGCAGCTCATTCGCCTTTCCCCACAATGAGCAGTTCTTC. The chain recombines TRBV5-1 with TRBJ2-1; D is ambiguous. In germline, CDR1 is SGHRS, CDR2 YFSETQ. V was cut by 3 bases and J by 5 bases, with 15 bases left in between. This CDR3 spans 15 amino acids.

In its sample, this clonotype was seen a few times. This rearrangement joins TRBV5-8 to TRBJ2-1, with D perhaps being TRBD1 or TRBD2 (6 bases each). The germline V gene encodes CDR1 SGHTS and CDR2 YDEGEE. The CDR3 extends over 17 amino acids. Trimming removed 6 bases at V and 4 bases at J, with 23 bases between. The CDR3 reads CASTRRAGTLIYNEQFF. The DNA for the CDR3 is TGTGCCAGCACCCGGAGGGCCGGGACACTAATTTACAATGAGCAGTTCTTC.

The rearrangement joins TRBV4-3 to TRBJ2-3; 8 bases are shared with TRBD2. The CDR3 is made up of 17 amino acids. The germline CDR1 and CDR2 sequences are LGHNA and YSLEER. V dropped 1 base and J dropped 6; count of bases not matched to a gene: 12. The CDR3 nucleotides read TGCGCCAGCAGCCAAGGGATTAGCGGGGCCCCACGGGATACGCAGTATTTT. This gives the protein CASSQGISGAPRDTQYF.

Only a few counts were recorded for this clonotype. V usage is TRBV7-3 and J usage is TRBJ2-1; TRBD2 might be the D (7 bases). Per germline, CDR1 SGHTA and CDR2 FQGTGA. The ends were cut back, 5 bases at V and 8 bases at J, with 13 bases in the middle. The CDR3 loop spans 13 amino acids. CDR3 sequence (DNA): TGTGCCAGCAGCGGGGGGGCAAGGGATGAGCAGTTCTTC. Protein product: CASSGGARDEQFF.

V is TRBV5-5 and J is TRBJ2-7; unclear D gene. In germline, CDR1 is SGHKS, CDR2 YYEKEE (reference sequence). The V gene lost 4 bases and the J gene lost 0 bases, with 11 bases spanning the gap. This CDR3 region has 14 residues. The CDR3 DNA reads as TGTGCCAGCAGCACGCCGACATTCTCCTACGAGCAGTACTTC. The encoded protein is CASSTPTFSYEQYF. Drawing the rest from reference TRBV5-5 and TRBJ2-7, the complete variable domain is DAGVTQSPTHLIKTRGQQVTLRCSPISGHKSVSWYQQVLGQGPQFIFQYYEKEERGRGNFPDRFSARQFPNYSSELNVNALLLGDSALYLCASSTPTFSYEQYFGPGTRLTVT.

The CDR3 spells CASSPGIGYQETQYF. The CDR3 coding sequence is TGCGCCAGCAGCCCAGGGATTGGGTACCAAGAGACCCAGTACTTC. The gene calls are TRBV5-1 and TRBJ2-5; weak D call: TRBD1 (5 bases). Germline values: CDR1 SGHRS, CDR2 YFSETQ. This CDR3 spans 15 amino acids. V dropped 4 bases and J dropped 0 bases, with 13 bases sitting between them.